These 22 T cell receptor beta chains came from one sample sequenced in a study of T cells in localized non-small cell lung cancer. Measured with immunoSEQ multiplex PCR; TCRdb has only the in-frame clones, and not every one. The sample carries some 17,000 clones, about 83% recorded once. Material: peripheral blood, obtained before any cancer treatment. These receptors were taken from a male donor aged 60 or over with stage III lung adenocarcinoma.

The gene calls are TRBV7-6 and TRBJ1-5, with 10 bases matching TRBD1. After removal of 5 bases from V and 7 bases from J, the junction contained 2 bases not matched to a gene. The V gene's germline CDR1 is SGHVS and CDR2 FNYEAQ. This CDR3 is built from 13 residues. CDR3 residues: CASSRDRGQPQHF. The CDR3 nucleotides are TGTGCCAGCAGCAGGGACAGGGGCCAGCCCCAGCATTTT.

This chain links TRBV5-1 with TRBJ2-5; the match to TRBD2 covers 12 bases. V lost 4 bases and J lost 5; bases outside the gene matches: 12. This CDR3 has 17 residues. The V gene's germline CDR1 is SGHRS and CDR2 YFSETQ. In DNA, the CDR3 is TGCGCCAGCAGCCCTCGAAGGACGACTAGCGGGGGTGAGACCCAGTACTTC. This gives the protein CASSPRRTTSGGETQYF.

A note on this clone: Relative to the germline gene, one junction end is altered; a read error may explain this. V is TRBV5-4 and J is TRBJ2-3, with D maybe TRBD2 (5 bases). Germline V lookup: CDR1 SGHNT, CDR2 YYREEE (reference sequence). This CDR3 contains 14 residues. CDR3 loop: CASSLEGRRDRQYF. In DNA form, the CDR3 reads TGTGCCAGCAGCTTGGAAGGGAGACGAGATAGGCAGTATTTT.

This chain links TRBV6-5 with TRBJ1-1; D not certain. Between the trimmed V and J ends, which lost 7 bases and 6 bases, there was a span of 12 bases. There are 12 residues in the CDR3. Germline V gene sequence: CDR1 MNHEY, CDR2 SVGAGI. In DNA, the CDR3 is TGTGCCAGCACCGGCATGGGTGCTGAAGCTTTCTTT. It is translated as CASTGMGAEAFF.

The rearrangement uses TRBV15 and TRBJ2-1; D might be TRBD1 or TRBD2, each matching 5 bases. The germline CDR1 and CDR2 sequences are LNHNV and YYDKDF (reference sequence). This CDR3 contains 16 residues. V was clipped by 1 base and J by 10 bases, with 20 bases between them. The CDR3, as DNA: TGTGCCACCAGCAGAGCCGGGACGGTAAGAGCCGGCGAGCAGTTCTTC. Amino acid sequence: CATSRAGTVRAGEQFF.

The J gene is TRBJ2-1, the V gene TRBV6-6; TRBD2 might be the D (7 bases). V lost 6 bases to trimming and J lost 5 bases, with 14 bases between them. There are 14 residues in the CDR3. Germline V lookup: CDR1 MNHNY, CDR2 SVGAGI (reference sequence). Here the CDR3 DNA reads TGTGCCAGCAGCCCCGACGGGGGGCACAATGAGCAGTTCTTC. Translation: CASSPDGGHNEQFF.

V is TRBV5-1 and J is TRBJ2-3; the D is unclear. V gave up 1 base and J gave up 2 bases, with 11 bases separating them. Germline CDR1 reads SGHRS; CDR2 reads YFSETQ. This CDR3 spans 15 amino acids. The CDR3 DNA reads TGCGCCAGCAGCTTGAACCTGGCTATCACAGATACGCAGTATTTT. Translating gives CASSLNLAITDTQYF.

The genes are TRBV9 and TRBJ2-7, with D tentatively TRBD1 (6 bases). The V gene's germline CDR1 is SGDLS and CDR2 YYNGEE. The CDR3 loop spans 14 amino acids. The V and J ends lost 3 bases and 12 bases respectively, with 22 bases between them. Written as DNA, the CDR3 is TGTGCCAGCAGCGCATCTCCCGAAGGGGGATCTCGGTACTTC. It specifies CASSASPEGGSRYF.

This clone has only a few counts. The chain carries TRBV29-1 and TRBJ1-1; tentative D call: TRBD1 (5 bases). Germline-derived CDR1 and CDR2 are SQVTM and ANQGSEA. This CDR3 is built from 16 residues. Deletions cut 3 bases from V and 4 bases from J, with 21 bases between. CDR3 bases: TGCAGCGTTGAGGTATTTCAAGGGTTAGGGGTCACTGAAGCTTTCTTT. Translation: CSVEVFQGLGVTEAFF.

This clone has only a few counts. V usage is TRBV4-1 and J usage is TRBJ1-6; D may be TRBD1 (5 bases). V was trimmed by 8 bases and J by 9 bases, leaving 26 bases between them. The CDR3 sequence is 17 residues long. Germline V gene sequence: CDR1 MGHRA, CDR2 YSYEKL. This chain's CDR3 is CASARTGGNADGSPLHF. The DNA of the CDR3 is TGCGCCAGCGCCCGAACAGGAGGAAACGCCGACGGTTCACCCCTCCACTTT.

This chain links TRBV19 with TRBJ1-5; tentatively, D is TRBD1 (6 bases). The CDR3 covers 14 residues. V shed 4 bases and J shed 3 bases, with 10 bases lying between them. Germline-derived CDR1 and CDR2 are LNHDA and SQIVND (reference sequence). The CDR3 is CASSTGQLNQPQHF. In nucleotides, the CDR3 is TGTGCCAGTAGTACAGGACAGCTCAATCAGCCCCAGCATTTT.

The chain employs TRBV7-9 and TRBJ1-3; no clear D. Germline CDR1 is SEHNR and CDR2 is FQNEAQ (reference sequence). Trimming shortened V by 5 bases and J by 7 bases, and 18 bases separated the two germline ends. There are 15 residues in the CDR3. The CDR3 protein is CASSLRSRETNTIYF. In DNA form, the CDR3 reads TGTGCCAGCAGCCTCCGATCTAGGGAAACCAACACCATATATTTT.

The rearrangement links TRBV7-9 to TRBJ1-1; D call uncertain. Germline V CDR1 and CDR2: SEHNR, FQNEAQ (reference sequence). This CDR3 contains 14 residues. Trimming removed 5 bases from V and 1 base from J, with 11 bases in between. CDR3 sequence: CASSQQAGNTEAFF. The CDR3 bases are TGTGCCAGCAGCCAGCAGGCAGGGAACACTGAAGCTTTCTTT.

The table lists this clone with a count of one. The J gene is TRBJ1-4, the V gene TRBV4-1; D is unresolved. The V and J ends lost 3 bases and 6 bases respectively, with 5 bases between them. The germline V gene has CDR1 MGHRA and CDR2 YSYEKL. This CDR3 is 12 amino acids long. The CDR3 DNA is TGCGCCAGCAGCCATCCCTATGAAAAACTGTTTTTT. Translating it yields CASSHPYEKLFF.

The chain employs TRBV4-1 and TRBJ1-1; perhaps TRBD1 as D (5 bases). There are 19 residues in the CDR3. Germline V CDR1 and CDR2: MGHRA, YSYEKL. Between the trimmed V and J ends, which lost 2 bases and 0 bases, there was a span of 22 bases. CDR3 bases: TGCGCCAGCAGCCAAATAGACAGAGGCCAACGGTCCGTGAACACTGAAGCTTTCTTT. Protein: CASSQIDRGQRSVNTEAFF.

The chain employs TRBV4-1 and TRBJ2-3, with no clear D. The CDR3 is 15 amino acids. Germline V gives CDR1 MGHRA, CDR2 YSYEKL. Trimming shortened V by 0 bases and J by 1 base, and 8 bases separated the two germline ends. This CDR3 reads CASSQEGIGTDTQYF. The CDR3 coding sequence is TGCGCCAGCAGCCAAGAGGGAATTGGCACAGATACGCAGTATTTT.

This clone was seen once. The CDR3 DNA sequence: TGTGCCAGCAGTTTGTCTCTCACCGGGGAGCTGTTTTTT. Its translation: CASSLSLTGELFF. The chain uses TRBV27 and TRBJ2-2; no firm D call. V shed 3 bases and J shed 4 bases, with 6 bases lying between them. The CDR3 is 13 amino acids. Germline CDR1 and CDR2: MNHEY and SMNVEV (reference sequence).

The chain uses TRBV5-1 and TRBJ1-3, with D unresolved. This CDR3 spans 15 amino acids. The germline V and J ends were trimmed by 4 bases and 0 bases, with 11 bases remaining between them. The V gene's germline CDR1 is SGHRS and CDR2 YFSETQ. This CDR3 is CASSASSSSGNTIYF. The CDR3 DNA reads as TGCGCCAGCAGCGCGTCGTCGAGCTCTGGAAACACCATATATTTT.

The chain carries TRBV29-1 and TRBJ2-6; either TRBD1 or TRBD2 may supply D (6 bases each). The V end was cut by 5 bases, the J end by 4 bases, with 21 bases between. This CDR3 has 17 amino acids. Germline CDR1 reads SQVTM; CDR2 reads ANQGSEA. CDR3 DNA: TGCAGCGTTCCCAAACAGGGACTGGTAGGGGGGGCCAACGTCCTGACTTTC. Translating gives CSVPKQGLVGGANVLTF.

V and J are TRBV6-5 and TRBJ2-7, with a possible D match to TRBD2 (6 bases). This CDR3 has 14 residues. CDR1 and CDR2 (germline): MNHEY, SVGAGI. V was cut by 7 bases and J by 7 bases, with 20 bases left in between. This CDR3 reads CASTGGTPAREQYF. Written as DNA, the CDR3 is TGTGCCAGCACCGGAGGGACTCCCGCTCGGGAGCAGTACTTC.

J is TRBJ1-5 and V is TRBV6-6; D is unclear. Trimming left V 2 bases short and J 3 bases short, with 11 bases between. The CDR3 totals 15 residues. CDR1 is MNHNY and CDR2 is SVGAGI in the germline V gene (reference sequence). The CDR3 sequence is CASSYLPGSNQPQHF. The DNA of the CDR3 is TGTGCCAGCAGTTACCTTCCGGGTTCCAATCAGCCCCAGCATTTT.

This rearrangement joins TRBV19 to TRBJ2-7; weak D call: TRBD1 (6 bases). CDR1 and CDR2 (germline): LNHDA, SQIVND (reference sequence). This CDR3 is 15 amino acids long. Trimming removed 3 bases at V and 1 base at J, with 13 bases between. The CDR3 here is CASSMGQGMSYEQYF. CDR3 DNA sequence: TGTGCCAGTAGTATGGGGCAGGGGATGTCCTACGAGCAGTACTTC.